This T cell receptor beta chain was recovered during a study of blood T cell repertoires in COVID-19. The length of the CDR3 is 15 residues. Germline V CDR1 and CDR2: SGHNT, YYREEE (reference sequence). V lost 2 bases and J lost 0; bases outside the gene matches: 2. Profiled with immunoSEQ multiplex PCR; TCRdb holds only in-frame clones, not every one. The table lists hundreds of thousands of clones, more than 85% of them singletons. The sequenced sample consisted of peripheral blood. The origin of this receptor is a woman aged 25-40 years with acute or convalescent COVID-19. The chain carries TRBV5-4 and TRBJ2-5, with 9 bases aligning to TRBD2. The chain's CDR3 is CASSFQRGDQETQYF. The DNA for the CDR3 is TGTGCCAGCAGCTTTCAGCGGGGGGACCAAGAGACCCAGTACTTC.